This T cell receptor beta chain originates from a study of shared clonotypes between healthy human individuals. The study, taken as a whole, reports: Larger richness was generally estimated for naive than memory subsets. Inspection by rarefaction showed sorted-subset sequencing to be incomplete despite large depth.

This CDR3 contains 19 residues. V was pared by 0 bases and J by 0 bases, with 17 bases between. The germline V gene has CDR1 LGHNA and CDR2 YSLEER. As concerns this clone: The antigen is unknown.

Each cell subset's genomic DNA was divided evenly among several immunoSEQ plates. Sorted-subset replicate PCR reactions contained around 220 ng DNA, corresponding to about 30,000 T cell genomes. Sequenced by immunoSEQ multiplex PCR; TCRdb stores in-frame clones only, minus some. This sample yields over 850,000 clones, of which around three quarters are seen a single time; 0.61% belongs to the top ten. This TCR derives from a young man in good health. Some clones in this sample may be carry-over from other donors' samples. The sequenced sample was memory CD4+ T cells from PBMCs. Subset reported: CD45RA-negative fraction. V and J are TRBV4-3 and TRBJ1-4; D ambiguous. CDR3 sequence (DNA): TGCGCCAGCAGCCAAGAAAGGGTCGGCACCCTTGCAACTAATGAAAAACTGTTTTTT. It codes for CASSQERVGTLATNEKLFF.